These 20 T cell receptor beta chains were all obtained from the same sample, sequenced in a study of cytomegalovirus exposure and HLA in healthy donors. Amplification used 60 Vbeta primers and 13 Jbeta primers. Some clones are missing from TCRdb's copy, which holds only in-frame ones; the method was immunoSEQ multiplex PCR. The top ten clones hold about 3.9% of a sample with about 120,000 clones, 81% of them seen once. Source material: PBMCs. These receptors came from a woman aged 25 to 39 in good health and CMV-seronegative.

CDR3 DNA sequence: TGTGCCAGCAGTCTTGGCGGAGGAGACACAGATACGCAGTATTTT. This codes for CASSLGGGDTDTQYF. The chain uses TRBV6-1 and TRBJ2-3, with D possibly TRBD2 on 5 matching bases. CDR1 is MNHNS, CDR2 SASEGT, per germline. The CDR3 length is 15 residues. The germline V and J ends were trimmed by 5 bases and 2 bases, with 14 bases remaining between them.

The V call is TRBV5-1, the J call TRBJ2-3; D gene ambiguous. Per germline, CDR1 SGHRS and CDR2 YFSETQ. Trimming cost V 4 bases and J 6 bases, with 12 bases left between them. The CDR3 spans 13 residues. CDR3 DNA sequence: TGCGCCAGCAGCATGGACCCTCAGGATACGCAGTATTTT. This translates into CASSMDPQDTQYF.

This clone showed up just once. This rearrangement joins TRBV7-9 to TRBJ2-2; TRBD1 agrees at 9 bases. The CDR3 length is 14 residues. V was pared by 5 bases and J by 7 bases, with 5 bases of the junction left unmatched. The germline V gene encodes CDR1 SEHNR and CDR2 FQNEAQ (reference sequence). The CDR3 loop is CASSPRQGDGELFF. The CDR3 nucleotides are TGTGCCAGCAGCCCGAGACAGGGGGACGGGGAGCTGTTTTTT.

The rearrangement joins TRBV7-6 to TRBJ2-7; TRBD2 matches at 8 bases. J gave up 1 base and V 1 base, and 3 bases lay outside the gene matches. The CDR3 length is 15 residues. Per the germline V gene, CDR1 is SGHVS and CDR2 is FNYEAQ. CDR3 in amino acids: CASSLEVAGSYEQYF. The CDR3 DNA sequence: TGTGCCAGCAGCTTAGAGGTAGCGGGATCCTACGAGCAGTACTTC.

The CDR3 coding sequence is TGTGCCAGCAGTCCGCGACAGGGGGCTTGGGGCTACACCTTC. This encodes CASSPRQGAWGYTF. This sequence joins TRBV28 and TRBJ1-2; 10 positions agree with TRBD1. CDR1 MDHEN and CDR2 SYDVKM come from the germline V gene. The ends lost 5 bases at V and 8 bases at J; junction bases unmatched: 8. The CDR3 extends over 14 amino acids.

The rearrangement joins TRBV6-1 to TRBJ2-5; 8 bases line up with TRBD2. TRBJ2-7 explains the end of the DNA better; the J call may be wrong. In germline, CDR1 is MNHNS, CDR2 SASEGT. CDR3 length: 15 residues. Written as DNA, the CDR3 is TGTGCCAGCAGTGTGGCGGGAGGTCCCTCCTACGAGCAGTACTTC. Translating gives CASSVAGGPSYEQYF.

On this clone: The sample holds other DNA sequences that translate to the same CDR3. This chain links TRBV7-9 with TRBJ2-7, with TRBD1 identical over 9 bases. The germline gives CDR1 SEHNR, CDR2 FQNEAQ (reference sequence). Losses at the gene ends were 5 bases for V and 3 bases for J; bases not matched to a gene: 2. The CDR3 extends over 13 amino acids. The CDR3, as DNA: TGTGCCAGCAGCCTGGACAGGGGCTACGAGCAGTACTTC. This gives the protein CASSLDRGYEQYF.

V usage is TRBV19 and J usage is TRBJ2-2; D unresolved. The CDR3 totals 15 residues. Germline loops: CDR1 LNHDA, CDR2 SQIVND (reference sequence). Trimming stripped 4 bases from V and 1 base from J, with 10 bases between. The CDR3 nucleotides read TGTGCCAGTAGTACCTTGTCCGGGAACACCGGGGAGCTGTTTTTT. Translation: CASSTLSGNTGELFF.

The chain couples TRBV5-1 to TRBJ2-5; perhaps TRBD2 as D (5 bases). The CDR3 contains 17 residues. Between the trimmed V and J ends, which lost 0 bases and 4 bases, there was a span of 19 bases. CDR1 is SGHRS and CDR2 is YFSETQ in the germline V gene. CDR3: CASSLAEGRVFGETQYF. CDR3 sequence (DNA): TGCGCCAGCAGCTTGGCCGAGGGTAGGGTGTTCGGAGAGACCCAGTACTTC.

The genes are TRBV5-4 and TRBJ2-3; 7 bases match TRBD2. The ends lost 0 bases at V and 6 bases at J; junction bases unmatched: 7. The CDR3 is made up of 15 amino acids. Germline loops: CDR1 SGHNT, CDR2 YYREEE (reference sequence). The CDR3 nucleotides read TGTGCCAGCAGCTTGGGCGGGGTTAGCGGGGATACGCAGTATTTT. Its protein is CASSLGGVSGDTQYF. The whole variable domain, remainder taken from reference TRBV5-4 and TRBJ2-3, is ETGVTQSPTHLIKTRGQQVTLRCSSQSGHNTVSWYQQALGQGPQFIFQYYREEENGRGNFPPRFSGLQFPNYSSELNVNALELDDSALYLCASSLGGVSGDTQYFGPGTRLTVL.

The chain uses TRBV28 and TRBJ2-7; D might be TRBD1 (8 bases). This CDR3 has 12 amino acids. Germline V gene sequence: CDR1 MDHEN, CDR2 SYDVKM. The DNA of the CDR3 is TGTTCCGAACAGGGGGGGGCCTACGAGCAGTACTTC. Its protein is CSEQGGAYEQYF.

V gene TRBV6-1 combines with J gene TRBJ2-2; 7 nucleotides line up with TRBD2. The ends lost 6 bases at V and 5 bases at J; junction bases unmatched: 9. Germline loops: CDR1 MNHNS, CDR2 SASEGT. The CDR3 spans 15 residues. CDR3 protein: CASSHRTSGTGELFF. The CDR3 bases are TGTGCCAGCAGCCACAGGACTAGTGGGACCGGGGAGCTGTTTTTT.

CDR3 region: CASSTGRGRETQYF. The CDR3 DNA reads as TGTGCCAGCAGCACGGGGAGGGGGAGAGAGACCCAGTACTTC. This chain links TRBV5-4 with TRBJ2-5, with D tentatively TRBD2 (7 bases). The germline V gene has CDR1 SGHNT and CDR2 YYREEE (reference sequence). The CDR3 loop spans 14 amino acids. V was trimmed by 4 bases and J by 4 bases, leaving 14 bases between them. Full variable domain (rest looked up from reference TRBV5-4 and TRBJ2-5): ETGVTQSPTHLIKTRGQQVTLRCSSQSGHNTVSWYQQALGQGPQFIFQYYREEENGRGNFPPRFSGLQFPNYSSELNVNALELDDSALYLCASSTGRGRETQYFGPGTRLLVL.

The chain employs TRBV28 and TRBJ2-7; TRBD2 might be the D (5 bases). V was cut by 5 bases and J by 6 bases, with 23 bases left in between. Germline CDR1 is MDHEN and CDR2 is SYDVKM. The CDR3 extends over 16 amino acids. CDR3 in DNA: TGTGCCAGCAGTGACTTCTTGTCGGACGGGATGGTCGAGCAGTACTTC. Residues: CASSDFLSDGMVEQYF.

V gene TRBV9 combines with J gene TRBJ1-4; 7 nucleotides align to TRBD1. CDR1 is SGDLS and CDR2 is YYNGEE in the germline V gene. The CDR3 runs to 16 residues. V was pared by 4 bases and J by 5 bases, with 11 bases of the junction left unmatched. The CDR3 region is CASSFETGMGNEKLFF. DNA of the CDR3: TGTGCCAGCAGCTTCGAGACAGGGATGGGGAATGAAAAACTGTTTTTT.

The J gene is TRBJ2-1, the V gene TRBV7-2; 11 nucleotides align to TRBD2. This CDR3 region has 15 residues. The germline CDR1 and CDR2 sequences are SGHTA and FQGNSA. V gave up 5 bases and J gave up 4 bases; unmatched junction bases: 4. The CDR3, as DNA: TGTGCCAGCAGCACTAGCGGGAGAAAATACAATGAGCAGTTCTTC. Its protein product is CASSTSGRKYNEQFF.

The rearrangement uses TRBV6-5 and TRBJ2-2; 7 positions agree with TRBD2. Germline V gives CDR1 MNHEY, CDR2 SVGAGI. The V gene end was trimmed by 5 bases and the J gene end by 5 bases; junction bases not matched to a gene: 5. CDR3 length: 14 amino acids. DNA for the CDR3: TGTGCCAGCAGTGAAACCGGGAGGACCGGGGAGCTGTTTTTT. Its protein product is CASSETGRTGELFF.

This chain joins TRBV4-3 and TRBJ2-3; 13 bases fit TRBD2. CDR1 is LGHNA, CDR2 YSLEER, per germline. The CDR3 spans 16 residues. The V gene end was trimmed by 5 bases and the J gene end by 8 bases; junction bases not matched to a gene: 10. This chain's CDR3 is CASSSELAGGPLTQYF. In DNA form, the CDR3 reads TGCGCCAGCAGCTCCGAACTAGCGGGAGGGCCACTTACGCAGTATTTT.

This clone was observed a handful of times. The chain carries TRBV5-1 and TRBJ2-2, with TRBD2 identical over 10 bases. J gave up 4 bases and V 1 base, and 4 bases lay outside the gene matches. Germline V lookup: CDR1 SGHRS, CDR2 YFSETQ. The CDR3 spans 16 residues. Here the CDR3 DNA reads TGCGCCAGCAGCTTGTCTAGCGGGAGCAGCACCGGGGAGCTGTTTTTT. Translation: CASSLSSGSSTGELFF. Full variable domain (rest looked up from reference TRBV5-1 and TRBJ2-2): KAGVTQTPRYLIKTRGQQVTLSCSPISGHRSVSWYQQTPGQGLQFLFEYFSETQRNKGNFPGRFSGRQFSNSRSEMNVSTLELGDSALYLCASSLSSGSSTGELFFGEGSRLTVL.

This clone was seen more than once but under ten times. Written as DNA, the CDR3 is TGTGCCAGCAGCTTAGATCCCGGGAACACTGAAGCTTTCTTT. Translated: CASSLDPGNTEAFF. The V gene is TRBV11-2, the J gene TRBJ1-1; D is undetermined. The CDR3 length is 14 residues. V dropped 0 bases and J dropped 1 base, with 6 bases sitting between them. The germline V gene has CDR1 SGHAT and CDR2 FQNNGV.